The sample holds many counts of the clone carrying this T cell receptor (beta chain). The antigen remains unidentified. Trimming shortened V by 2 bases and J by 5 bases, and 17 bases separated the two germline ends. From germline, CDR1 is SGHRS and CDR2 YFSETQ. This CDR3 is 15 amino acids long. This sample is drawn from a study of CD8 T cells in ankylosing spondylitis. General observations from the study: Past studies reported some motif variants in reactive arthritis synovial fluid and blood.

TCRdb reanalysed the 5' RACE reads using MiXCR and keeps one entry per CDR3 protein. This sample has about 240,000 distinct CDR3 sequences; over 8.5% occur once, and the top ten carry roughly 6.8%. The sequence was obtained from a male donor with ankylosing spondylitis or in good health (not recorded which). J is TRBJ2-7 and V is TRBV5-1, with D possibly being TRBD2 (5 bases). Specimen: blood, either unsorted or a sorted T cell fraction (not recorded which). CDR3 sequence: CASSFFPGSSNEQYF. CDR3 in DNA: TGCGCCAGCAGCTTCTTCCCGGGATCCTCAAACGAGCAGTACTTC.